Presented here are 27 T cell receptor beta chains from one specimen sequenced in a study of CD8+ T cells in alopecia areata. Following extraction, RNA underwent reverse transcription to cDNA, which served as the sequencing template. The assay was immunoSEQ multiplex PCR, and TCRdb's table has in-frame clones only and misses some. The sample shows about 200,000 clones, roughly 56% of them seen only once. The sequenced material came from CD8+ T cells sorted from blood. The receptors were gathered from a human donor in good health.

The rearrangement uses TRBV30 and TRBJ2-5; D might be TRBD1 or TRBD2, each matching 5 bases. Germline values: CDR1 GTSNPN, CDR2 SVGIG (reference sequence). The CDR3 totals 11 residues. V lost 4 bases to trimming and J lost 5 bases, with 8 bases between them. The CDR3 DNA reads TGTGCCTGGACAGAGGGGGAGACCCAGTACTTC. Amino acid sequence: CAWTEGETQYF.

About this clone: Compared with germline, one end of the junction differs, possibly owing to a read error. The V and J genes are TRBV15 and TRBJ1-4; D remains unclear. CDR1 and CDR2 from the germline V gene are LNHNV and YYDKDF (reference sequence). The CDR3 has 15 amino acids. CDR3 protein: CATSRDRSIGLEGVF. Written as DNA, the CDR3 is TGTGCCACCAGCAGAGATCGTTCGATCGGGCTAGAGGGCGTTTTT.

This clone has more than one count but fewer than ten. The CDR3 loop is CSVVAVGNSGNTIYF. In nucleotides, the CDR3 is TGCAGCGTTGTCGCGGTGGGTAACTCTGGAAACACCATATATTTT. V usage is TRBV29-1 and J usage is TRBJ1-3; D unclear. The germline V gene encodes CDR1 SQVTM and CDR2 ANQGSEA. CDR3 size: 15 residues. The V and J ends lost 4 bases and 0 bases respectively, with 13 bases between them.

The chain is built from TRBV6-1 and TRBJ2-1; TRBD2 matches at 11 bases. With V trimmed by 6 bases and J by 8 bases, 9 bases remained unmatched. Germline V CDR1 and CDR2: MNHNS, SASEGT. This CDR3 contains 15 residues. CDR3 loop: CASSESSGGVYEQFF. In nucleotides, the CDR3 is TGTGCCAGCAGCGAGAGTAGCGGGGGGGTCTATGAGCAGTTCTTC.

The chain combines TRBV2 with TRBJ1-2; D is unresolved. In germline, CDR1 is SNHLY, CDR2 FYNNEI. Trimming pared 11 bases from V and 2 bases from J, leaving 9 bases between. The CDR3 has 11 amino acids. CDR3 residues: CADRGNYGYTF. In DNA form, the CDR3 reads TGTGCCGACCGGGGAAACTATGGCTACACCTTC.

The chain uses TRBV7-6 and TRBJ2-7; D gene unclear. Trimming removed 0 bases from V and 4 bases from J, with 7 bases in between. The CDR3 has 13 amino acids. Germline V lookup: CDR1 SGHVS, CDR2 FNYEAQ. This chain's CDR3 is CASSLAHAYEQYF. CDR3 coding DNA: TGTGCCAGCAGCTTAGCGCACGCGTACGAGCAGTACTTC.

The gene calls are TRBV12-5 and TRBJ2-5, with D unclear. Germline CDR1 is LGHNT and CDR2 is FRNRAP. The V end was cut by 2 bases, the J end by 5 bases, with 9 bases between. The CDR3 loop spans 13 amino acids. The CDR3 DNA reads as TGTGCTAGTGGTTTGACGCTCGGGGAGACCCAGTACTTC. Residues: CASGLTLGETQYF.

V and J are TRBV7-6 and TRBJ2-1, with D uncertain. V was pared by 4 bases and J by 8 bases, with 9 bases between. The CDR3 covers 12 residues. Germline loops: CDR1 SGHVS, CDR2 FNYEAQ. The CDR3 loop reads CASSSYDDEQFF. The CDR3 nucleotides read TGTGCCAGCAGCTCCTACGACGATGAGCAGTTCTTC.

The table lists this clone with a few counts. The V gene is TRBV29-1, the J gene TRBJ1-1; no firm D call. Germline loops: CDR1 SQVTM, CDR2 ANQGSEA. The CDR3 runs 12 residues. Trimming shortened V by 2 bases and J by 1 base, and 5 bases separated the two germline ends. The CDR3 sequence: CSVEKPNTEAFF. The DNA of the CDR3 is TGCAGCGTTGAAAAACCGAACACTGAAGCTTTCTTT.

The rearrangement links TRBV7-9 to TRBJ1-2, with TRBD1 matching over 7 bases. CDR3 length: 14 amino acids. The junction had 0 bases not matched to a gene; V was cut back by 0 bases and J by 2 bases. Germline CDR1 SEHNR, CDR2 FQNEAQ (reference sequence). The CDR3 sequence is CASSLADRNYGYTF. CDR3 nucleotides: TGTGCCAGCAGCTTAGCGGACAGGAACTATGGCTACACCTTC.

This chain links TRBV7-9 with TRBJ2-5, with a tentative D call TRBD1 (6 bases). The CDR3 is 14 amino acids. CDR1 and CDR2 (germline): SEHNR, FQNEAQ (reference sequence). The V end lost 2 bases, the J end lost 5 bases, and 12 bases lay between the germline ends. The CDR3 spells CASSLRQGRETQYF. Written as DNA, the CDR3 is TGTGCCAGCAGCTTAAGGCAGGGGCGGGAGACCCAGTACTTC. Combining the CDR3 with reference TRBV7-9 and TRBJ2-5 gives the whole variable domain DTGVSQNPRHKITKRGQNVTFRCDPISEHNRLYWYRQTLGQGPEFLTYFQNEAQLEKSRLLSDRFSAERPKGSFSTLEIQRTEQGDSAMYLCASSLRQGRETQYFGPGTRLLVL.

A few counts support this clone. CDR3: CASSFYGDSYTF. In DNA form, the CDR3 reads TGTGCCAGCAGCTTCTACGGCGATAGCTACACCTTC. The rearrangement joins TRBV13 to TRBJ1-2; no firm D call. Trimming shortened V by 3 bases and J by 9 bases, and 11 bases separated the two germline ends. Per the germline V gene, CDR1 is PRHDT and CDR2 is FYEKMQ (reference sequence). The CDR3 totals 12 residues.

V gene TRBV5-6 combines with J gene TRBJ2-7; a possible D gene is TRBD1 (5 bases). Germline V gene lookup returns CDR1 SGHDT and CDR2 YYEEEE. Trimming pared 4 bases from V and 2 bases from J, leaving 13 bases between. CDR3 length equals 14 residues. In DNA, the CDR3 is TGTGCCAGCAGCCCACCCAGGGCAACCTACGAGCAGTACTTC. It translates to CASSPPRATYEQYF. Looking up the rest from reference TRBV5-6 and TRBJ2-7 gives the full variable domain: DAGVTQSPTHLIKTRGQQVTLRCSPKSGHDTVSWYQQALGQGPQFIFQYYEEEERQRGNFPDRFSGHQFPNYSSELNVNALLLGDSALYLCASSPPRATYEQYFGPGTRLTVT.

Regarding this clone: The sample holds other DNA sequences that translate to the same CDR3. The genes are TRBV29-1 and TRBJ1-2; possibly TRBD1 for D (5 bases). The CDR3 runs to 12 residues. Germline-derived CDR1 and CDR2 are SQVTM and ANQGSEA. The V and J ends lost 6 bases and 3 bases respectively, with 11 bases between them. CDR3 protein: CSVVGRDYGYTF. The DNA for the CDR3 is TGCAGCGTGGTGGGCAGGGACTATGGCTACACCTTC.

This clone was counted only a few times. V and J are TRBV21-1 and TRBJ1-2; the table names TRBD1, a call not compared with the DNA. TRBV21-1 is described as a pseudogene. The CDR3 is 18 residues long. In nucleotides, the CDR3 is TGTGCCAGCAGCAAACATTTAGAAGGCAGGGGGCGTCACTATGGCTACACCTTC. Residues: CASSKHLEGRGRHYGYTF.

The chain employs TRBV7-9 and TRBJ2-1; 7 bases match TRBD2. In germline, CDR1 is SEHNR, CDR2 FQNEAQ (reference sequence). The CDR3 is 17 amino acids. J gave up 0 bases and V 5 bases, and 10 bases lay outside the gene matches. The CDR3 protein is CASSPNLAESSYNEQFF. As DNA, the CDR3 is TGTGCCAGCAGCCCTAACCTAGCGGAGAGCTCCTACAATGAGCAGTTCTTC.

The J gene is TRBJ1-2, the V gene TRBV29-1, with a weak D call TRBD1 (5 bases). V was shortened by 1 base and J by 6 bases, with 12 bases between the two germline ends. CDR1 is SQVTM and CDR2 is ANQGSEA in the germline V gene. The CDR3 runs 13 residues. The CDR3 here is CSVEGQGYDGYTF. CDR3 DNA sequence: TGCAGCGTTGAAGGCCAGGGCTATGATGGCTACACCTTC.

V gene TRBV6-1 combines with J gene TRBJ2-7; D is tentatively TRBD1 or TRBD2 (7 bases each). V gave up 5 bases and J gave up 7 bases, with 21 bases separating them. Germline values: CDR1 MNHNS, CDR2 SASEGT. There are 15 residues in the CDR3. CDR3 bases: TGTGCCAGCAGTCTCCGAGCGGGACAGCAGGGAGAGCAGTACTTC. It is translated as CASSLRAGQQGEQYF.

The CDR3 DNA follows: TGCAGCGCTGACTCTGGGAACCCTAGCACAGATACGCAGTATTTT. It codes for CSADSGNPSTDTQYF. This chain joins TRBV29-1 and TRBJ2-3; D call uncertain. The CDR3 sequence is 15 residues long. Trimming shortened V by 7 bases and J by 0 bases, and 17 bases separated the two germline ends. In germline, CDR1 is SQVTM, CDR2 ANQGSEA.

The table lists this clone with a few counts. The V and J genes are TRBV2 and TRBJ2-3; 7 bases line up with TRBD2. Germline V gene data show CDR1 as SNHLY and CDR2 as FYNNEI. With 3 bases clipped from V and 2 bases from J, the junction kept 8 bases outside the gene matches. The CDR3 spans 16 residues. CDR3 sequence reads: CASSEKRGVLTDTQYF. CDR3 sequence (DNA): TGTGCCAGCAGTGAGAAACGGGGGGTCCTCACAGATACGCAGTATTTT.

This chain uses TRBV27 with TRBJ2-7; a possible D gene is TRBD1 (5 bases). The V end lost 3 bases, the J end lost 6 bases, and 12 bases lay between the germline ends. Per the germline V gene, CDR1 is MNHEY and CDR2 is SMNVEV (reference sequence). CDR3 length: 13 residues. This CDR3 is CASSLGPGSEQYF. Written as DNA, the CDR3 is TGTGCCAGCAGTTTGGGGCCGGGCTCCGAGCAGTACTTC.

This clone was counted between two and nine times. The gene calls are TRBV7-9 and TRBJ2-5; weak D call: TRBD1 (6 bases). Germline V CDR1 and CDR2: SEHNR, FQNEAQ (reference sequence). V was cut by 1 base and J by 3 bases, with 6 bases left in between. The CDR3 runs to 13 residues. This CDR3 is CASSLGTEETQYF. Written as DNA, the CDR3 is TGTGCCAGCAGCTTAGGGACAGAAGAGACCCAGTACTTC.

The V gene is TRBV2, the J gene TRBJ1-5; tentative D call: TRBD1 (5 bases). V lost 6 bases and J lost 7, with 22 bases in between. The germline CDR1 and CDR2 sequences are SNHLY and FYNNEI. CDR3 size: 16 residues. CDR3: CASSPDTSPGGQPQHF. The CDR3, as DNA: TGTGCCAGCAGCCCGGACACTTCCCCCGGAGGACAGCCCCAGCATTTT.

The rearrangement joins TRBV5-1 to TRBJ2-2, with D maybe TRBD1 (6 bases). CDR3 length: 15 residues. Germline V CDR1 and CDR2: SGHRS, YFSETQ. V was shortened by 6 bases and J by 2 bases, with 14 bases between the two germline ends. In DNA, the CDR3 is TGCGCCAGCATTACGGACAGCCCTAACACCGGGGAGCTGTTTTTT. Translation gives CASITDSPNTGELFF. Using reference TRBV5-1 and TRBJ2-2 for the parts outside the CDR3, the full variable domain is KAGVTQTPRYLIKTRGQQVTLSCSPISGHRSVSWYQQTPGQGLQFLFEYFSETQRNKGNFPGRFSGRQFSNSRSEMNVSTLELGDSALYLCASITDSPNTGELFFGEGSRLTVL.

This clone was counted a few times. The chain links TRBV19 to TRBJ2-1, with D possibly TRBD2 on 7 matching bases. This CDR3 contains 14 residues. Germline CDR1 reads LNHDA; CDR2 reads SQIVND (reference sequence). Trimming stripped 6 bases from V and 4 bases from J, with 13 bases between. The chain's CDR3 is CASSYGGPYNEQFF. In DNA form, the CDR3 reads TGTGCCAGTAGCTACGGGGGGCCGTACAATGAGCAGTTCTTC.

This rearrangement joins TRBV29-1 to TRBJ2-1, with D tentatively TRBD1 or TRBD2 (5 bases each). Germline V gene lookup returns CDR1 SQVTM and CDR2 ANQGSEA. The CDR3 loop spans 16 amino acids. V shed 5 bases and J shed 7 bases, with 24 bases lying between them. The CDR3 spells CSVPAPRDQLWNEQFF. Here the CDR3 DNA reads TGCAGCGTTCCTGCGCCCCGGGACCAGCTGTGGAATGAGCAGTTCTTC.

This chain joins TRBV27 and TRBJ2-2; either TRBD1 or TRBD2 may supply D (5 bases each). The germline CDR1 and CDR2 sequences are MNHEY and SMNVEV (reference sequence). The CDR3 covers 14 residues. V was trimmed by 5 bases and J by 2 bases, leaving 9 bases between them. The CDR3: CASSRWDNTGELFF. The CDR3 bases are TGTGCCAGCAGTCGCTGGGACAACACCGGGGAGCTGTTTTTT.